This T cell receptor beta chain was recorded in a study of OX40 agonist ivuxolimab in advanced cancers. In the study overall: Dosing consisted of intravenous ivuxolimab at 0.01 to 10 mg/kg every 2 weeks.

This CDR3 spans 14 amino acids. The V segment lost 5 bases and the J segment 3 bases; nucleotides outside the gene matches: 6. Germline CDR1 LNHDA, CDR2 SQIVND (reference sequence). Systemic immunosuppression or autoimmune disease history was grounds to exclude patients. Sequencing used immunoSEQ multiplex PCR; TCRdb keeps in-frame clones, though not all of them. This table has some 15,000 clones, around 81% appearing once. Regarding this clone: Its antigen is not known.

Regarding the study as a whole: At 0.1 to 3.0 mg/kg, clonal expansion of CD4+ and CD8+ blood T cells had occurred by week 6.

The J gene is TRBJ2-7, the V gene TRBV19, with TRBD2 matching 8 bases. Sequenced here: CD4+ or CD8+ T cells sorted from blood, sampled in a trial of the OX40 agonist ivuxolimab. The sequence was obtained from an adult with an advanced solid tumor such as melanoma, head and neck, liver or kidney cancer. The CDR3 bases are TGTGCCAGTAGTGCCTCGGGACTAGGCTACGAGCAGTACTTC. Its translation: CASSASGLGYEQYF. The variable domain in full, with the rest retrieved from reference TRBV19 and TRBJ2-7, is DGGITQSPKYLFRKEGQNVTLSCEQNLNHDAMYWYRQDPGQGLRLIYYSQIVNDFQKGDIAEGYSVSREKKESFPLTVTSAQKNPTAFYLCASSASGLGYEQYFGPGTRLTVT.